Listed below are T cell receptor beta chains from one sample, sequenced in a study of siplizumab effects on memory and regulatory T cells. Measured with immunoSEQ multiplex PCR; TCRdb has only the in-frame clones, and not every one. The table records some 100,000 clones, about 90% of them present only once. Sample: CD4+ T cells sorted from blood. These receptors came from a human donor in good health. Some clones in this sample may be carry-over from other donors' samples. The CDR3 runs from the conserved cysteine through the conserved F or W. D genes are given only for firm matches. The size of a clone is reported for some rows only, either as once, few or many, or as a class for expanded clones.

cdr3_nt: TGTGCCAGCAGTTTCTCCGGGGCAGATGGCTACACCTTC
cdr3_aa: CASSFSGADGYTF
v_call: TRBV6-1
cdr3_length: 13
d_call: -
clone_size: -
j_call: TRBJ1-2

cdr3_nt: TGCGCCAGCAGCTTACCAAGTTCGTACACTGAAGCTTTCTTT
cdr3_aa: CASSLPSSYTEAFF
v_call: TRBV5-1
cdr3_length: 14
d_call: -
clone_size: -
j_call: TRBJ1-1

cdr3_nt: TGTGCCAGCAGGTCTCCTAGCGTGGACGAGCAGTACTTC
cdr3_aa: CASRSPSVDEQYF
v_call: TRBV6-6
cdr3_length: 13
d_call: -
clone_size: -
j_call: TRBJ2-7

cdr3_nt: TGTGCCAGCAGACCAATAGCGGGAGGGGGCACCGGGGAGCTGTTTTTT
cdr3_aa: CASRPIAGGGTGELFF
v_call: TRBV9
cdr3_length: 16
d_call: TRBD2
clone_size: -
j_call: TRBJ2-2

cdr3_nt: TGTGCCAGCAGCCGTCTAGAACTAGCTACCTCGAAGAAAGGGAACGAGCAGTACTTC
cdr3_aa: CASSRLELATSKKGNEQYF
v_call: TRBV7-8
cdr3_length: 19
d_call: -
clone_size: -
j_call: TRBJ2-7

cdr3_nt: TGTGCCAGCAGGACAGATAGCAATCAGCCCCAGCATTTT
cdr3_aa: CASRTDSNQPQHF
v_call: TRBV2
cdr3_length: 13
d_call: -
clone_size: -
j_call: TRBJ1-5

cdr3_nt: TGCAGCCTCCGCGGGGGTGCGGGAGGGAGCACAGATACGCAGTATTTT
cdr3_aa: CSLRGGAGGSTDTQYF
v_call: TRBV29-1
cdr3_length: 16
d_call: TRBD2
clone_size: -
j_call: TRBJ2-3

cdr3_nt: TGCGCCAGCAGCCAAACCCCTGGACAAGATACCGGGGAGCTGTTTTTT
cdr3_aa: CASSQTPGQDTGELFF
v_call: TRBV4-1
cdr3_length: 16
d_call: -
clone_size: once
j_call: TRBJ2-2

cdr3_nt: TGCGCCAGCGGTCAACAGGGGGAGACCCAGTACTTC
cdr3_aa: CASGQQGETQYF
v_call: TRBV10-2
cdr3_length: 12
d_call: TRBD1
clone_size: once
j_call: TRBJ2-5

cdr3_nt: TGTGCCAGCAGCCTCTACCCAGGGACAGCTAACACTGAAGCTTTCTTT
cdr3_aa: CASSLYPGTANTEAFF
v_call: TRBV5-4
cdr3_length: 16
d_call: TRBD1
clone_size: -
j_call: TRBJ1-1

cdr3_nt: TGCGCCAGCAATCCGGGAGGAGCGCAAGCCCAAGAGACCCAGTACTTC
cdr3_aa: CASNPGGAQAQETQYF
v_call: TRBV5-1
cdr3_length: 16
d_call: TRBD2
clone_size: -
j_call: TRBJ2-5

cdr3_nt: TGTGCCAGCAGCCGCTCTAGCGGAGCTTACAATGAGCAGTTCTTC
cdr3_aa: CASSRSSGAYNEQFF
v_call: TRBV7-3
cdr3_length: 15
d_call: TRBD2
clone_size: -
j_call: TRBJ2-1

cdr3_nt: TGCAGTGCTCGCCCCGGGGAGACCCAGTACTTC
cdr3_aa: CSARPGETQYF
v_call: TRBV20-1
cdr3_length: 11
d_call: -
clone_size: once
j_call: TRBJ2-5

cdr3_nt: TGTGCCAGCAGCTTGGGACAGTACGGGGAGCTGTTTTTT
cdr3_aa: CASSLGQYGELFF
v_call: TRBV5-4
cdr3_length: 13
d_call: -
clone_size: -
j_call: TRBJ2-2

cdr3_nt: TGTGCCAGCAGTGACTTAGGGACAGGGTTTTCCGGGACTGGGCTCTACGAGCAGTACTTC
cdr3_aa: CASSDLGTGFSGTGLYEQYF
v_call: TRBV2
cdr3_length: 20
d_call: TRBD1
clone_size: -
j_call: TRBJ2-7

cdr3_nt: TGTGCCAGCAGTGTAACTAGCGGGACCACAGATACGCAGTATTTT
cdr3_aa: CASSVTSGTTDTQYF
v_call: TRBV6-1
cdr3_length: 15
d_call: TRBD2
clone_size: -
j_call: TRBJ2-3

cdr3_nt: TGTGCCATTCTCCTTGCCGGTCCCTCCTACAATGAGCAGTTCTTC
cdr3_aa: CAILLAGPSYNEQFF
v_call: TRBV27
cdr3_length: 15
d_call: -
clone_size: -
j_call: TRBJ2-1

cdr3_nt: TGTGCCAGCAGCCCAAGCGGCTCTGGGGAGACCCAGTACTTC
cdr3_aa: CASSPSGSGETQYF
v_call: TRBV7-3
cdr3_length: 14
d_call: -
clone_size: -
j_call: TRBJ2-5

cdr3_nt: TGTGCCAGCTCACGAAAAACAGGGGAAGGAGTCTTCGAGCAGTACTTC
cdr3_aa: CASSRKTGEGVFEQYF
v_call: TRBV18
cdr3_length: 16
d_call: TRBD1
clone_size: -
j_call: TRBJ2-7

cdr3_nt: TGTGCCAGCAGTTTTGGCAGGCTTAATGAAAAACTGTTTTTT
cdr3_aa: CASSFGRLNEKLFF
v_call: TRBV27
cdr3_length: 14
d_call: -
clone_size: -
j_call: TRBJ1-4

cdr3_nt: TGTGCCAGCAGCCTTTTAGCGGGAGCCCCCGGCTCCTACAATGAGCAGTTCTTC
cdr3_aa: CASSLLAGAPGSYNEQFF
v_call: TRBV7-3
cdr3_length: 18
d_call: TRBD2
clone_size: -
j_call: TRBJ2-1

cdr3_nt: TGTGCCAGCAGGCGGGTCGCTGACTCCTACGAGCAGTACTTC
cdr3_aa: CASRRVADSYEQYF
v_call: TRBV5-8
cdr3_length: 14
d_call: -
clone_size: -
j_call: TRBJ2-7

cdr3_nt: TGTGCCAGCAGCCCGGGGGGGGGCGGAGAGACCCAGTACTTC
cdr3_aa: CASSPGGGGETQYF
v_call: TRBV6-1
cdr3_length: 14
d_call: TRBD2
clone_size: -
j_call: TRBJ2-5

cdr3_nt: TGTGCCAGTAGACGGGCCTGGGATGAAGCTTTCTTT
cdr3_aa: CASRRAWDEAFF
v_call: TRBV6-1
cdr3_length: 12
d_call: -
clone_size: -
j_call: TRBJ1-1

cdr3_nt: TGTGCCAGCAGACTAGAAGGAGGCAGAAACTATGGCTACACCTTC
cdr3_aa: CASRLEGGRNYGYTF
v_call: TRBV2
cdr3_length: 15
d_call: -
clone_size: -
j_call: TRBJ1-2

cdr3_nt: TGTGCCAGCAGTGGGCTACAGGGGAGGACTGAAGCTTTCTTT
cdr3_aa: CASSGLQGRTEAFF
v_call: TRBV2
cdr3_length: 14
d_call: TRBD1
clone_size: -
j_call: TRBJ1-1

cdr3_nt: TGTGCCAGCAGCTCCTCAACCCTAGCGGGGGCCTACAATGAGCAGTTCTTC
cdr3_aa: CASSSSTLAGAYNEQFF
v_call: TRBV7-3
cdr3_length: 17
d_call: TRBD2
clone_size: -
j_call: TRBJ2-1

cdr3_nt: TGTGCCATCAGTGACCGAGGACAGGGGTTGGCTGAAGCTTTCTTT
cdr3_aa: CAISDRGQGLAEAFF
v_call: TRBV10-3
cdr3_length: 15
d_call: TRBD1
clone_size: -
j_call: TRBJ1-1

cdr3_nt: TGTGCCAGCAGTGCGATGGGGGTACCGGGGGAGACCCAGTACTTC
cdr3_aa: CASSAMGVPGETQYF
v_call: TRBV2
cdr3_length: 15
d_call: -
clone_size: -
j_call: TRBJ2-5

cdr3_nt: TGTGCCGGAAACCAACAGGGAATCAACGGCTACACCTTC
cdr3_aa: CAGNQQGINGYTF
v_call: TRBV30
cdr3_length: 13
d_call: -
clone_size: -
j_call: TRBJ1-2

cdr3_nt: TGTGCCAGCAGTTCACGGACTAGCGGATCCTACGAGCAGTACTTC
cdr3_aa: CASSSRTSGSYEQYF
v_call: TRBV27
cdr3_length: 15
d_call: TRBD2
clone_size: -
j_call: TRBJ2-7

cdr3_nt: TGCGCCAGCAGCACAACTAGCGGTGTATCCAATGAGCAGTTCTTC
cdr3_aa: CASSTTSGVSNEQFF
v_call: TRBV5-1
cdr3_length: 15
d_call: TRBD2
clone_size: -
j_call: TRBJ2-1

cdr3_nt: TGTGCCATCAGTGGATACACGGGCGACACTGAAGCTTTCTTT
cdr3_aa: CAISGYTGDTEAFF
v_call: TRBV10-3
cdr3_length: 14
d_call: -
clone_size: -
j_call: TRBJ1-1